This note documents a single TCR beta chain sequence. CDR3 size: 15 residues. Germline V gene sequence: CDR1 SGHDT, CDR2 YYEEEE. Trimming shortened V by 1 base and J by 6 bases, and 14 bases separated the two germline ends. The data originate from a study of CD8 T cells in Susac syndrome. Random hexamers served to reverse transcribe roughly 0.45 to 1 ug RNA. Multiplex PCR with immunoSEQ amplified the TCR beta CDR3 across 54 Vbeta and 13 Jbeta. TCRdb reprocessed the immunoSEQ multiplex PCR reads with MiXCR, giving one entry per CDR3 protein. This repertoire shows about 130,000 distinct CDR3 sequences, just under 95% found once; its top ten account for approximately 0.2%.

Specimen: CD8+ T cells from PBMCs. This clonotype was sampled from a human donor with Susac syndrome. The gene calls are TRBV5-6 and TRBJ1-5, with a tentative D call TRBD1 (6 bases). As DNA, the CDR3 is TGTGCCAGCAGCTTGTCAGGGGAGGGGATTCAGCCCCAGCATTTT. Translated: CASSLSGEGIQPQHF. The full variable domain, completed using reference TRBV5-6 and TRBJ1-5, is DAGVTQSPTHLIKTRGQQVTLRCSPKSGHDTVSWYQQALGQGPQFIFQYYEEEERQRGNFPDRFSGHQFPNYSSELNVNALLLGDSALYLCASSLSGEGIQPQHFGDGTRLSIL.